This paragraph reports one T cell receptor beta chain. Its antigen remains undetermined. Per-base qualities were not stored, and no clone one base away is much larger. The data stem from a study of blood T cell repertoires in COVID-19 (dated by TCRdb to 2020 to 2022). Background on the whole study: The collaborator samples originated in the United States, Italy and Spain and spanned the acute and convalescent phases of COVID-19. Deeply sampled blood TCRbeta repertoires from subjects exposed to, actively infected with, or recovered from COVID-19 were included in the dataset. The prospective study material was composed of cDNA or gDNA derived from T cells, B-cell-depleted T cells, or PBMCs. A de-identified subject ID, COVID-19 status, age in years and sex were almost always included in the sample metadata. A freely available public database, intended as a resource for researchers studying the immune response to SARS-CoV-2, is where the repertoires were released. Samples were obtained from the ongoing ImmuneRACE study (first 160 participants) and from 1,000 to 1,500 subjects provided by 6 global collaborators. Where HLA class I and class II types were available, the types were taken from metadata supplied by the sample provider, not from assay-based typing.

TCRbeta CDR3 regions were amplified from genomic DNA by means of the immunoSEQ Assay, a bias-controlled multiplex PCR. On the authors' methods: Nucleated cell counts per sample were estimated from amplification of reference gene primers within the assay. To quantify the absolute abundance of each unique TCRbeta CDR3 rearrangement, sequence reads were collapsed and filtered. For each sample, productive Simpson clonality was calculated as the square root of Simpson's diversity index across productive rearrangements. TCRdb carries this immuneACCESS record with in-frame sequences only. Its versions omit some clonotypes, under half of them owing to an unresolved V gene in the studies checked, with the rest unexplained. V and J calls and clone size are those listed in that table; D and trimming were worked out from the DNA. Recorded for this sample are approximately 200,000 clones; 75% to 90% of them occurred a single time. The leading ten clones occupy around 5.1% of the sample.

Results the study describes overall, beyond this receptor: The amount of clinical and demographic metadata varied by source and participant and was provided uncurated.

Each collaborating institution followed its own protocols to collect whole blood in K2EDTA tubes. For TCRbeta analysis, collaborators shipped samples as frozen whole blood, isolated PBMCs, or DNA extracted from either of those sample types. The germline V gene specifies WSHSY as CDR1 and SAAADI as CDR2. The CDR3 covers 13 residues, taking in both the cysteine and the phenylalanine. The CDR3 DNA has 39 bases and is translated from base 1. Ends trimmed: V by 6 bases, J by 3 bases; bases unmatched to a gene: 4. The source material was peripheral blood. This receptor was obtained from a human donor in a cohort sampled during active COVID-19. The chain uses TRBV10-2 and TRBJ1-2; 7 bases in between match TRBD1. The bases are TGCGCCAGCAGGGGGACAGCCTACTATGGCTACACCTTC. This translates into CASRGTAYYGYTF.